This T cell receptor (beta chain) was sequenced in a study of CD8 T cells in Susac syndrome. Sequencing of TCR beta was carried out in blood CD8+ and CD4+ T cells. The patients serving as multiple sclerosis controls were treatment-naive. They had stable or active relapsing-remitting disease and fulfilled revised McDonald criteria. Negative isolation yielded CD8+ and CD4+ T cells; FACS enriched TEMRA cells. Study-level results: An acknowledgment was made by the study that its TCR sequencing and HLA analysis involved relatively few individuals.

Points on this clonotype: Its antigen is unidentified.

Trimming left V 0 bases short and J 0 bases short, with 21 bases between. CDR1 and CDR2 (germline): LGHNA, YSLEER. The CDR3 covers 20 residues. Random hexamers were used to reverse transcribe roughly 0.5 to 1 ug of RNA. TCRdb called the immunoSEQ multiplex PCR reads again in MiXCR, with one record for every CDR3 protein. Of about 290,000 distinct CDR3 sequences listed, about 88% were seen once; the top ten hold 0.18%. Sequenced sample: CD8+ T cells from PBMCs. The sequence was obtained from a human donor with multiple sclerosis. V gene TRBV4-3 combines with J gene TRBJ2-4, with D possibly being TRBD2 (5 bases). The CDR3 nucleotides read TGCGCCAGCAGCCAAGATTTACACCACGGGAACCGCGAAGCCAAAAACATTCAGTACTTC. Residues: CASSQDLHHGNREAKNIQYF.